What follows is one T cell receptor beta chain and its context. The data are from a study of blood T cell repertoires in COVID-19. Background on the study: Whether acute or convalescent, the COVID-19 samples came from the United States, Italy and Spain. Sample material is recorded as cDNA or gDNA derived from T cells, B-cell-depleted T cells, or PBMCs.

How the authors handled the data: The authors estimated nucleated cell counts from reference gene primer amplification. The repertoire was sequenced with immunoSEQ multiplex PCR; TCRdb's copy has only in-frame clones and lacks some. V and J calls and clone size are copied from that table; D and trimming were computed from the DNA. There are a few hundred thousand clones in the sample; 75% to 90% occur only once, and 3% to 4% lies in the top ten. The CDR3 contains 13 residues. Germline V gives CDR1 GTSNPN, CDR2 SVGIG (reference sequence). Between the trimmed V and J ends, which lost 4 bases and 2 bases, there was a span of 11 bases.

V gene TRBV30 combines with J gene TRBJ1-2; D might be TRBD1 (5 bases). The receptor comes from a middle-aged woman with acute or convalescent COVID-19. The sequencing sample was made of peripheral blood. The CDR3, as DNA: TGTGCCTGGAAAAAGGGGTTGAACTATGGCTACACCTTC. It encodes CAWKKGLNYGYTF.